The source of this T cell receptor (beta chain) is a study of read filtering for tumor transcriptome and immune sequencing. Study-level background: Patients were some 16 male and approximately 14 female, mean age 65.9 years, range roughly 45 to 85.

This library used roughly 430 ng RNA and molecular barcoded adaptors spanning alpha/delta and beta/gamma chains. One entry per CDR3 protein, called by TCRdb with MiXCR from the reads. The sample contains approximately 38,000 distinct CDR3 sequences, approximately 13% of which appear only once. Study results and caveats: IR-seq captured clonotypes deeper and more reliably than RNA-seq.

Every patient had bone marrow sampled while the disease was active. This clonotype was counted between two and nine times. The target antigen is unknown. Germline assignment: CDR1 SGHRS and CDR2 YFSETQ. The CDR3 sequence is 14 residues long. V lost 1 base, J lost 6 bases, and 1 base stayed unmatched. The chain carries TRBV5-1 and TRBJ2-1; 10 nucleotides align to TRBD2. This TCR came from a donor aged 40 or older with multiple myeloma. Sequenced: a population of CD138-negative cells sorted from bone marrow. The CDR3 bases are TGCGCCAGCAGCTTGTCTAGCGGGGGCAATGAGCAGTTCTTC. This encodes CASSLSSGGNEQFF.